This T cell receptor beta chain originates from a study of T cell repertoires in cytomegalovirus infection. From germline, CDR1 is DFQATT and CDR2 SNEGSKA (reference sequence). This CDR3 contains 19 residues. V was shortened by 2 bases and J by 0 bases, with 20 bases between the two germline ends. TCRdb re-called the reads through MiXCR, storing one row per CDR3 protein. This sample has about 680,000 distinct CDR3 sequences, with 24% found just once. This clonotype has more than one count but fewer than ten. The sequencing input was CD8+ T cells from PBMCs. This chain uses TRBV20-1 with TRBJ2-6; D is possibly TRBD1 (5 bases). The receptor's source is a human donor in good health (CMV status not recorded). Some clones in this sample may be carry-over from other donors' samples. CDR3 coding DNA: TGCAGTGCTAGACATTTCTTAGGGGTCTCTAGCTCTGGGGCCAACGTCCTGACTTTC. It translates to CSARHFLGVSSSGANVLTF.